This paragraph covers one T cell receptor (beta chain) sequence. The authors' processing: Estimates of nucleated cell counts were drawn from the amplification of reference gene primers. TCRdb's copy holds only in-frame clones and misses some; the assay was immunoSEQ multiplex PCR. That table gives V, J and clone size, and the DNA gave D and trimming. The repertoire holds roughly 170,000 clones, with approximately 85% as singletons. This specimen belongs to a study of blood T cell repertoires in COVID-19. The overall study: Spain, Italy and the United States supplied samples that represented acute and convalescent COVID-19. PBMCs, B-cell-depleted T cells, or T cells were the source of the cDNA or gDNA that made up the material.

The receptor was derived from a man between 60 and 75 years old who had recovered from COVID-19. Specimen: peripheral blood.

The CDR3 region has the DNA TGTGCCAGCAGATTGGGGGGGGCCCCCGAGCAGTACTTC. It codes for CASRLGGAPEQYF. The chain is built from TRBV11-2 and TRBJ2-7; weak D call: TRBD2 (7 bases). Germline CDR1 and CDR2: SGHAT and FQNNGV. V shed 6 bases and J shed 6 bases, with 15 bases lying between them. CDR3 length: 13 amino acids.